The next 21 T cell receptor beta chains were all read from a single sample in a study of blood T cell repertoires in COVID-19. Some clones are missing from TCRdb's copy, which holds only in-frame ones; the method was immunoSEQ multiplex PCR. Among about 210,000 clones listed, 85% were seen once. Sequencing was performed on peripheral blood. The source is a woman in her 70s with COVID-19, enrolled during active disease.

The V gene is TRBV30, the J gene TRBJ1-4, with 9 bases aligning to TRBD1. Unmatched junction bases numbered 9, after V lost 3 bases and J lost 7 bases. Germline loops: CDR1 GTSNPN, CDR2 SVGIG (reference sequence). This CDR3 spans 15 amino acids. The CDR3 DNA follows: TGTGCCTGGAGCACTAAACAGGGGGCAAGTGAAAAACTGTTTTTT. Protein: CAWSTKQGASEKLFF.

This clone was observed once. The chain joins TRBV7-2 to TRBJ2-5; no definite D call. Germline assignment: CDR1 SGHTA and CDR2 FQGNSA. The CDR3 spans 13 residues. The V end lost 3 bases, the J end lost 5 bases, and 10 bases lay between the germline ends. CDR3 DNA sequence: TGTGCCAGCAGCTTTGGAGAAAGTGAGACCCAGTACTTC. Its translation: CASSFGESETQYF.

The CDR3 region is CATSDTGTGANNEQFF. CDR3 DNA sequence: TGTGCCACCAGTGATACCGGGACAGGGGCCAACAATGAGCAGTTCTTC. The chain is built from TRBV24-1 and TRBJ2-1, with TRBD1 matching 10 bases. Trimming removed 3 bases from V and 5 bases from J; junction bases left unmatched: 6. Germline V gives CDR1 KGHDR, CDR2 SFDVKD. This CDR3 has 16 residues.

The chain is built from TRBV5-1 and TRBJ2-5; 9 bases are shared with TRBD2. The germline gives CDR1 SGHRS, CDR2 YFSETQ. The CDR3 extends over 16 amino acids. The ends lost 2 bases at V and 1 base at J; junction bases unmatched: 6. The CDR3 protein is CASSLLAGGGQETQYF. The DNA for the CDR3 is TGCGCCAGCAGCTTACTGGCGGGAGGGGGCCAAGAGACCCAGTACTTC.

The chain combines TRBV5-8 with TRBJ1-3; D remains ambiguous. Germline-derived CDR1 and CDR2 are SGHTS and YDEGEE. V was pared by 0 bases and J by 4 bases, with 8 bases between. The CDR3 spans 14 residues. The CDR3 here is CASSLGPGGNTIYF. As DNA, the CDR3 is TGTGCCAGCAGCTTGGGGCCAGGCGGAAACACCATATATTTT. Variable domain in full (rest from reference TRBV5-8 and TRBJ1-3): EAGVTQSPTHLIKTRGQQATLRCSPISGHTSVYWYQQALGLGLQFLLWYDEGEERNRGNFPPRFSGRQFPNYSSELNVNALELEDSALYLCASSLGPGGNTIYFGEGSWLTVV.

The rearrangement links TRBV10-3 to TRBJ1-2; tentative D call: TRBD1 (5 bases). This CDR3 is 13 amino acids long. Per the germline V gene, CDR1 is ENHRY and CDR2 is SYGVKD. V lost 3 bases and J lost 5, with 10 bases in between. The DNA of the CDR3 is TGTGCCATCAGTGACGCAGGGCCATATGGCTACACCTTC. Translating it yields CAISDAGPYGYTF.

This chain uses TRBV9 with TRBJ2-6, with D hard to call. The ends were cut back, 0 bases at V and 0 bases at J, with 7 bases in the middle. The CDR3 is 16 amino acids. Germline V gene lookup returns CDR1 SGDLS and CDR2 YYNGEE. CDR3 bases: TGTGCCAGCAGCGTAGCCCCCCTCTCTGGGGCCAACGTCCTGACTTTC. Its protein is CASSVAPLSGANVLTF.

The chain joins TRBV11-2 to TRBJ1-2; 7 bases match TRBD1. The CDR3 contains 13 residues. Germline V CDR1 and CDR2: SGHAT, FQNNGV. Trimming removed 3 bases from V and 7 bases from J; junction bases left unmatched: 5. The CDR3 is CASSLTGFGGYTF. CDR3 DNA sequence: TGTGCCAGCAGCTTGACAGGGTTTGGTGGCTACACCTTC.

The rearrangement joins TRBV15 to TRBJ1-2; TRBD1 aligns across 8 bases. Unmatched junction bases numbered 7, after V lost 4 bases and J lost 6 bases. The germline V gene encodes CDR1 LNHNV and CDR2 YYDKDF (reference sequence). This CDR3 region has 14 residues. DNA for the CDR3: TGTGCCACCAGCACCGAGACAGGGGTACATGGCTACACCTTC. It yields the protein CATSTETGVHGYTF. The full variable domain, with the rest looked up from reference TRBV15 and TRBJ1-2, is DAMVIQNPRYQVTQFGKPVTLSCSQTLNHNVMYWYQQKSSQAPKLLFHYYDKDFNNEADTPDNFQSRRPNTSFCFLDIRSPGLGDTAMYLCATSTETGVHGYTFGSGTRLTVV.

This clone has a single count. The chain links TRBV5-8 to TRBJ1-3; tentatively, D is TRBD1 (6 bases). Looked up from germline, CDR1 is SGHTS and CDR2 is YDEGEE. Trimming stripped 5 bases from V and 0 bases from J, with 15 bases between. This CDR3 is 16 amino acids long. The chain's CDR3 is CASRRTVPSSGNTIYF. CDR3 nucleotide sequence: TGTGCCAGCAGGCGGACAGTACCGAGCTCTGGAAACACCATATATTTT.

This chain links TRBV6-6 with TRBJ2-7; the D is unclear. CDR3 length: 12 residues. V lost 6 bases and J 4 bases, leaving 10 bases between the germline ends. Per germline, CDR1 MNHNY and CDR2 SVGAGI (reference sequence). The chain's CDR3 is CASRVTGYEQYF. CDR3 nucleotide sequence: TGTGCCAGCAGGGTGACGGGTTACGAGCAGTACTTC.

This chain uses TRBV27 with TRBJ2-7; 8 bases are shared with TRBD2. CDR3 length: 15 amino acids. Germline trimming cut 6 bases from V and 3 bases from J; bases unmatched to any gene: 10. Germline CDR1 is MNHEY and CDR2 is SMNVEV (reference sequence). The CDR3 nucleotides are TGTGCCAGCAGGTCGCGGGGGGACAATAGCTACGAGCAGTACTTC. Residues: CASRSRGDNSYEQYF.

The chain combines TRBV7-8 with TRBJ1-5; D unresolved. This CDR3 region has 15 residues. Trimming pared 5 bases from V and 6 bases from J, leaving 17 bases between. CDR1 and CDR2 (germline): SGHVS, FQNEAQ. The CDR3 sequence: CASSPLGGLGQPQHF. The CDR3 nucleotides are TGTGCCAGCAGCCCTCTTGGCGGGCTGGGTCAGCCCCAGCATTTT.

This clone was seen more than once but under ten times. The chain uses TRBV7-9 and TRBJ2-7, with TRBD2 matching over 9 bases. Germline V gene data show CDR1 as SEHNR and CDR2 as FQNEAQ (reference sequence). The trim removed 7 bases at V and 3 bases at J, leaving 4 bases unmatched. This CDR3 comprises 13 residues. The CDR3 loop reads CASNSGRFYEQYF. The CDR3 DNA reads TGTGCCAGCAATAGCGGGAGATTCTACGAGCAGTACTTC.

This rearrangement joins TRBV10-3 to TRBJ2-1; TRBD1 agrees at 11 bases. Germline-derived CDR1 and CDR2 are ENHRY and SYGVKD. This CDR3 contains 13 residues. Trimming took 6 bases from V and 6 from J; bases not matched to a gene: 1. The CDR3 reads CAIRGTGGNEQFF. The CDR3, as DNA: TGTGCCATCAGGGGGACAGGGGGCAATGAGCAGTTCTTC.

V and J are TRBV10-1 and TRBJ1-2; D is unresolved. The CDR3 loop spans 11 amino acids. V was pared by 6 bases and J by 4 bases, with 6 bases between. From germline, CDR1 is WNHNN and CDR2 SYGVQD (reference sequence). The CDR3 bases are TGCGCCAGCAGGCCGGGCTATGGCTACACCTTC. It specifies CASRPGYGYTF.

The CDR3 coding sequence is TGCAGCGTTGAACTGGGGCCCAACTATGGCTACACCTTC. Protein product: CSVELGPNYGYTF. V gene TRBV29-1 combines with J gene TRBJ1-2; D might be TRBD1 (5 bases). Germline loops: CDR1 SQVTM, CDR2 ANQGSEA. Trimming left V 2 bases short and J 2 bases short, with 9 bases between. The CDR3 loop spans 13 amino acids. The variable domain in full, completed from reference TRBV29-1 and TRBJ1-2, reads SAVISQKPSRDICQRGTSLTIQCQVDSQVTMMFWYRQQPGQSLTLIATANQGSEATYESGFVIDKFPISRPNLTFSTLTVSNMSPEDSSIYLCSVELGPNYGYTFGSGTRLTVV.

CDR3 nucleotides: TGTGCCACCAGCTCCCGGACTAGCGGGAGTACTAAGGGGACCCAGTACTTC. This translates into CATSSRTSGSTKGTQYF. V usage is TRBV15 and J usage is TRBJ2-5, with 13 bases identical to TRBD2. The V segment lost 5 bases and the J segment 7 bases; nucleotides outside the gene matches: 13. CDR3 length equals 17 residues. The germline CDR1 and CDR2 sequences are LNHNV and YYDKDF (reference sequence).

This chain joins TRBV12-5 and TRBJ1-6; 7 nucleotides agree with TRBD1. V shed 2 bases, J shed 8 bases, and the junction held 12 bases outside the gene matches. Germline lookup yields CDR1 LGHNT and CDR2 FRNRAP. The CDR3 totals 17 residues. CDR3 nucleotide sequence: TGTGCTAGTGGTTTGCCTTCGACAGGGCTAAAGGATTCACCCCTCCACTTT. This encodes CASGLPSTGLKDSPLHF.

The CDR3 sequence: CASSEVKSWPNQPQHF. CDR3 nucleotides: TGTGCCAGCAGTGAAGTCAAATCTTGGCCCAATCAGCCCCAGCATTTT. The chain uses TRBV25-1 and TRBJ1-5, with D unclear. CDR3 size: 16 residues. V was cut by 2 bases and J by 3 bases, with 14 bases left in between. Per germline, CDR1 MGHDK and CDR2 SYGVNS.

The chain has TRBV18 and TRBJ2-1; tentative D call: TRBD2 (6 bases). V lost 4 bases, J lost 1 base, and 20 bases lay in between. CDR1 is KGHSH, CDR2 LQKENI, per germline. The CDR3 runs to 18 residues. This CDR3 is CASSRAGGATTSYNEQFF. The CDR3 DNA reads TGTGCCAGCTCACGGGCCGGAGGGGCTACGACTTCCTACAATGAGCAGTTCTTC.